This T cell receptor (beta chain) was captured by sequencing in a study of CD8 T cells in ankylosing spondylitis. Each CDR3 protein gets one entry after TCRdb re-called the 5' RACE reads with MiXCR. The data contain around 300,000 distinct CDR3 sequences, around a tenth of them singletons. This clonotype was seen at least ten times. Its antigen is currently unknown. Study-level points and caveats: In synovial fluid and blood from reactive arthritis, some motif variants were previously reported.

This clonotype was obtained from a female donor with ankylosing spondylitis or in good health (not recorded which). Input material: blood, either unsorted or a sorted T cell fraction (not recorded which).

For the CDR3, the DNA is TGCGCCAGCAGCCTCCAGGGAGACACCATATATTTT. Its protein is CASSLQGDTIYF. This rearrangement joins TRBV5-1 to TRBJ1-3, with TRBD1 as a possible D gene (5 bases). The germline V gene has CDR1 SGHRS and CDR2 YFSETQ. This CDR3 contains 12 residues. V dropped 4 bases and J dropped 8 bases, with 10 bases sitting between them.